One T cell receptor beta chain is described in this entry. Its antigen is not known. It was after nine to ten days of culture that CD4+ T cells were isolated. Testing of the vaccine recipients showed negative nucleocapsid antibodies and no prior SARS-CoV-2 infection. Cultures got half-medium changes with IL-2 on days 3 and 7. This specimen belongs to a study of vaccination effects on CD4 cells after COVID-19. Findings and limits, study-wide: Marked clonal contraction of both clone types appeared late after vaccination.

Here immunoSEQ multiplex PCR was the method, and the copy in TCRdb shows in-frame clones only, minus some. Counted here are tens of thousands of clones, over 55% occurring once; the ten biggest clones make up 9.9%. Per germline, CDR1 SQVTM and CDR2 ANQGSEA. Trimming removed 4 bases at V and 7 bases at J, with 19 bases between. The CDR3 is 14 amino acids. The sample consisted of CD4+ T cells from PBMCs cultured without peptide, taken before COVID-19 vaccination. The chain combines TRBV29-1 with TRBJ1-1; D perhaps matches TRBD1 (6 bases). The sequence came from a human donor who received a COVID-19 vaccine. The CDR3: CSVVGRQGINEAFF. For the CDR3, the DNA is TGCAGCGTTGTAGGGAGGCAGGGGATAAATGAAGCTTTCTTT. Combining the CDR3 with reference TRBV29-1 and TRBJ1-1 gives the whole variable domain SAVISQKPSRDICQRGTSLTIQCQVDSQVTMMFWYRQQPGQSLTLIATANQGSEATYESGFVIDKFPISRPNLTFSTLTVSNMSPEDSSIYLCSVVGRQGINEAFFGQGTRLTVV.